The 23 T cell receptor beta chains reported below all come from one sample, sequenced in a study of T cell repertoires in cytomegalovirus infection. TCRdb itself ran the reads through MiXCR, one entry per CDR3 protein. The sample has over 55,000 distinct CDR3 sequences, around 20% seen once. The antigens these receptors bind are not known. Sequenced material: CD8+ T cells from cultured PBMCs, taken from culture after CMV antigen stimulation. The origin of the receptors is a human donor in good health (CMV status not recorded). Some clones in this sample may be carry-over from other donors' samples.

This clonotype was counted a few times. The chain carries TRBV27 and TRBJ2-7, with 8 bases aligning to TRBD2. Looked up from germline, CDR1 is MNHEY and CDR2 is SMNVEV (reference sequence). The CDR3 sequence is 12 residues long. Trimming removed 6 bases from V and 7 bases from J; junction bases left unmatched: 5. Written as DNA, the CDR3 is TGTGCCAGCAGACGGGGGGGGTTGGAGCAGTACTTC. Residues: CASRRGGLEQYF.

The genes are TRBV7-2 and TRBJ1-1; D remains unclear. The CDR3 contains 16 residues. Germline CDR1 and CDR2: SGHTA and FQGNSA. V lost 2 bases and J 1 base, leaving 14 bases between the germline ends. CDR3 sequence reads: CASSLPLLTENTEAFF. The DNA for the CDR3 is TGTGCCAGCAGCTTACCCCTCCTGACGGAGAACACTGAAGCTTTCTTT.

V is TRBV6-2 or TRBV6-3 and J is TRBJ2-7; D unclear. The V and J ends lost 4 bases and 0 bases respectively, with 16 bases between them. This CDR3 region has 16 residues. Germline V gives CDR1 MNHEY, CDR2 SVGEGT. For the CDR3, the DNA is TGTGCCAGCAGTTTAAACAGAGCGAAGAGCTCCTACGAGCAGTACTTC. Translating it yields CASSLNRAKSSYEQYF.

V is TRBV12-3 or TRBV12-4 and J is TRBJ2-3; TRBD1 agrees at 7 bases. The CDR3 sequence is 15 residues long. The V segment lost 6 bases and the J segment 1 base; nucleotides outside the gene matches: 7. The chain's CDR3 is CASSLLGQGTDTQYF. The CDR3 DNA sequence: TGTGCCAGCAGCCTTCTAGGACAGGGCACAGATACGCAGTATTTT.

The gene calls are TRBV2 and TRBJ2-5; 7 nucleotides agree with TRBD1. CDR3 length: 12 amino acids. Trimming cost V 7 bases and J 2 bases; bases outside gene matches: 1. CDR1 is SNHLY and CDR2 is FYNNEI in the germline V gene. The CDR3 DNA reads TGTGCCAGCAACAGGGGTCAAGAGACCCAGTACTTC. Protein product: CASNRGQETQYF.

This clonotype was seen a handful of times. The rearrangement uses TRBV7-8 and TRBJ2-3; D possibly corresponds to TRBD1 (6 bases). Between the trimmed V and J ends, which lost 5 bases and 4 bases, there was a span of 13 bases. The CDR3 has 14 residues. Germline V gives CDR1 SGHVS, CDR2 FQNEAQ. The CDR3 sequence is CASSQSRGPDTQYF. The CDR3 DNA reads TGTGCCAGCAGCCAGAGCAGGGGTCCAGATACGCAGTATTTT.

CDR3 nucleotide sequence: TGCGCCAGCAGCCAAGATCTCTCTGGAAACACCATATATTTT. It is translated as CASSQDLSGNTIYF. This sequence joins TRBV4-1 and TRBJ1-3; D ambiguous. V was clipped by 0 bases and J by 0 bases, with 3 bases between them. This CDR3 region has 14 residues. The germline V gene has CDR1 MGHRA and CDR2 YSYEKL.

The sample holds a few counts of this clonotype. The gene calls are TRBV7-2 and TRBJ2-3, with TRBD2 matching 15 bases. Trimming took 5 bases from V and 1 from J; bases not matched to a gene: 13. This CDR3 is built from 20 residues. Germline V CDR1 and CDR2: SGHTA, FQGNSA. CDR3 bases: TGTGCCAGCAGCCCAGGGACTAGCGGGGGGACACGCAGGGGCACAGATACGCAGTATTTT. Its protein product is CASSPGTSGGTRRGTDTQYF.

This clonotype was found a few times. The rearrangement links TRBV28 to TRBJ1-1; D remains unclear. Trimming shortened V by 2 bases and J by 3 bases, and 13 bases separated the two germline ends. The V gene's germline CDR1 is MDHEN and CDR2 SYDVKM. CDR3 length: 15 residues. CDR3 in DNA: TGTGCCAGCAGTTTACTTGGCAGATCGGACACTGAAGCTTTCTTT. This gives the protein CASSLLGRSDTEAFF. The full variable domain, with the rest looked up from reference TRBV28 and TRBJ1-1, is DVKVTQSSRYLVKRTGEKVFLECVQDMDHENMFWYRQDPGLGLRLIYFSYDVKMKEKGDIPEGYSVSREKKERFSLILESASTNQTSMYLCASSLLGRSDTEAFFGQGTRLTVV.

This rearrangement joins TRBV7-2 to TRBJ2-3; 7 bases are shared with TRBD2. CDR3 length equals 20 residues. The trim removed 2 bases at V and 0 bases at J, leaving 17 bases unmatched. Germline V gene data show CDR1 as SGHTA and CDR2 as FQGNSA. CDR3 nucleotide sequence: TGTGCCAGCAGCTTATCCCCGGGAGGAGGAGAATTATCTAGCACAGATACGCAGTATTTT. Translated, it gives CASSLSPGGGELSSTDTQYF.

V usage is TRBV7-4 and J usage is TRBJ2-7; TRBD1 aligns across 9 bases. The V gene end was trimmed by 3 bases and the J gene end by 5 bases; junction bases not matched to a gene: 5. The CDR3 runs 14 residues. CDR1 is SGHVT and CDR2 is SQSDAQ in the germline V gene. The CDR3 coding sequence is TGTGCCAGCAGCTTGGGACAGGGTCCCGACGAGCAGTACTTC. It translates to CASSLGQGPDEQYF.

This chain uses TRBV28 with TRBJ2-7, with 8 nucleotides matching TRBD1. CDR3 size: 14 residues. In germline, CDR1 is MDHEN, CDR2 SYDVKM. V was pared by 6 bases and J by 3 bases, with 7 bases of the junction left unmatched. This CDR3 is CASSPYGQGYEQYF. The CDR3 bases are TGTGCCAGCAGCCCTTACGGACAGGGCTACGAGCAGTACTTC. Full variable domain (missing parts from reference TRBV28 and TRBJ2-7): DVKVTQSSRYLVKRTGEKVFLECVQDMDHENMFWYRQDPGLGLRLIYFSYDVKMKEKGDIPEGYSVSREKKERFSLILESASTNQTSMYLCASSPYGQGYEQYFGPGTRLTVT.

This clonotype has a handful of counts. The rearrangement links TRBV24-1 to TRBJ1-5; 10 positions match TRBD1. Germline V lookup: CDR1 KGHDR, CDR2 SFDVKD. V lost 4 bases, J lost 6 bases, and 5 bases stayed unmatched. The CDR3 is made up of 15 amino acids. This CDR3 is CATSDPTGGGQPQHF. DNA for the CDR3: TGTGCCACCAGTGACCCGACAGGGGGCGGTCAGCCCCAGCATTTT.

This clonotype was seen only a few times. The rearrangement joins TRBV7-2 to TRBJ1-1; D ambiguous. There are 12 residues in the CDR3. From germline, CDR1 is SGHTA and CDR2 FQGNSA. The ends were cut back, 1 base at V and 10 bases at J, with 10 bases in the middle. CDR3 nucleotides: TGTGCCAGCAGCTTAGAGGTATCCCCAGCTTTCTTT. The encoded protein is CASSLEVSPAFF.

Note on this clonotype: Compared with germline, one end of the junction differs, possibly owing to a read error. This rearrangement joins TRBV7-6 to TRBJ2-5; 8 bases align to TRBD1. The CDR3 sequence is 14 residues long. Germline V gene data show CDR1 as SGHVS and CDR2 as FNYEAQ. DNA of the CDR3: TGTGCTAGCAGTCGGGACAGGCGTCTAGAGACCCAGTACTTC. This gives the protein CASSRDRRLETQYF.

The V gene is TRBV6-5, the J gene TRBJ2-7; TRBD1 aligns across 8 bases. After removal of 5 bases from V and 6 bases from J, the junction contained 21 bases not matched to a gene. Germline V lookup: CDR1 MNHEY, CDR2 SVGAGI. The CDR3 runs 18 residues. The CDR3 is CASSQNPTGLQQGGEQYF. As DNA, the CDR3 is TGTGCCAGCAGTCAAAACCCTACGGGCCTACAACAGGGGGGCGAGCAGTACTTC.

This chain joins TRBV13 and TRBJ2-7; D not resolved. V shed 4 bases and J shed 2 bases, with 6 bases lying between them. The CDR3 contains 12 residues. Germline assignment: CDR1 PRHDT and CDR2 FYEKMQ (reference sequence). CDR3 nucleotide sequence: TGTGCCAGCAGCTCGGAAACCTACGAGCAGTACTTC. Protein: CASSSETYEQYF.

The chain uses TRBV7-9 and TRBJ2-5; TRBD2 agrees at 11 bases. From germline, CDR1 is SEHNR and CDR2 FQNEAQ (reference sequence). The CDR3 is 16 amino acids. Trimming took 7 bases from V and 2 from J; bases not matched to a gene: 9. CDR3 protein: CASTPELAGEQETQYF. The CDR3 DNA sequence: TGTGCCAGCACTCCTGAACTAGCGGGGGAACAAGAGACCCAGTACTTC.

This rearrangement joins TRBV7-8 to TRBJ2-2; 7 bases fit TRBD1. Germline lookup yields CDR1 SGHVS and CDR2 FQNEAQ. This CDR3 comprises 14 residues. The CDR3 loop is CANGRQGNTGELFF. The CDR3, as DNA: TGTGCAAACGGTCGACAGGGGAACACCGGGGAGCTGTTTTTT.

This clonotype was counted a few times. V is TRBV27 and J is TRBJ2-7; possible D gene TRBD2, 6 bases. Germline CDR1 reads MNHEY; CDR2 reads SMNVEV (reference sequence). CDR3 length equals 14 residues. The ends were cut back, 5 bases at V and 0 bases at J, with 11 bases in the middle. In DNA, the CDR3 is TGTGCCAGCAGTCATGGGAGGTCCTCCTACGAGCAGTACTTC. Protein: CASSHGRSSYEQYF.

CDR3 amino acids: CASSFPDPNYGYTF. The CDR3 coding sequence is TGCGCCAGCAGCTTCCCGGATCCTAACTATGGCTACACCTTC. J is TRBJ1-2 and V is TRBV5-1; D not certain. The length of the CDR3 is 14 residues. Trimming shortened V by 2 bases and J by 0 bases, and 8 bases separated the two germline ends. Germline V gene lookup returns CDR1 SGHRS and CDR2 YFSETQ.

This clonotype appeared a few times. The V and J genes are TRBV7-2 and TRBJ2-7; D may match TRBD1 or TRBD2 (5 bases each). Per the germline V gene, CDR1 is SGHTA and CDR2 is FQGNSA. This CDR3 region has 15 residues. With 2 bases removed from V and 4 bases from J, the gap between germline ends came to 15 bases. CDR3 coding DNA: TGTGCCAGCAGCTTATCCCCTGGGGGACCTTACGAGCAGTACTTC. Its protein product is CASSLSPGGPYEQYF.

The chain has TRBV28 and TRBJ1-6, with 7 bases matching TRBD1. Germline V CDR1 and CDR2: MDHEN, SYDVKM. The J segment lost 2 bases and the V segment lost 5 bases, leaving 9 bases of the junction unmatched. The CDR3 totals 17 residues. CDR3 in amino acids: CASSPGQVSTYNSPLHF. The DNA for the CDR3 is TGTGCCAGCAGTCCCGGACAGGTTAGCACCTATAATTCACCCCTCCACTTT.